The 30 T cell receptor beta chains presented below share a single source sample, sequenced in a study of T-cell memory formation after mild COVID-19. TCRdb ran MiXCR on the 5' RACE reads and lists one entry per CDR3 protein. The repertoire consists of a few hundred thousand distinct CDR3 sequences, with roughly 10% occurring once and the leading ten covering 20% to 25%. The source material was PBMCs or a T cell subset sorted from them (not recorded which). Receptor source: a man in his late teens or twenties who had mild COVID-19 (a few samples of this study predate the infection). Cell type and time point are not known.

This clonotype was detected ten times or more. J is TRBJ2-7 and V is TRBV12-3 or TRBV12-4; D not resolved. Trimming stripped 3 bases from V and 3 bases from J, with 24 bases between. This CDR3 is 18 amino acids long. The CDR3 nucleotides are TGTGCCAGCAGTTTTGGAATAGTGTGGGCAGATGGAAACTACGAGCAGTACTTC. It codes for CASSFGIVWADGNYEQYF.

This clonotype was found a few times. The DNA for the CDR3 is TGTGCCAGCAGTTACGGGCGAGGTCAGCCCCAGCATTTT. This gives the protein CASSYGRGQPQHF. V usage is TRBV6-2 or TRBV6-3 and J usage is TRBJ1-5; no definite D call. This CDR3 is 13 amino acids long. Germline CDR1 is MNHEY and CDR2 is SVGEGT. The germline V and J ends were trimmed by 2 bases and 6 bases, with 8 bases remaining between them.

The J gene is TRBJ2-5, the V gene TRBV20-1, with D perhaps TRBD2 (5 bases). CDR3 length: 15 amino acids. Germline V gives CDR1 DFQATT, CDR2 SNEGSKA (reference sequence). Trimming pared 3 bases from V and 2 bases from J, leaving 16 bases between. CDR3 loop: CSASGLAGRQETQYF. CDR3 nucleotides: TGCAGTGCTAGCGGGCTGGCGGGTAGGCAAGAGACCCAGTACTTC.

This clonotype was observed a handful of times. This chain connects TRBV12-3 or TRBV12-4 to TRBJ2-3; D gene unclear. The length of the CDR3 is 12 residues. The V end was cut by 2 bases, the J end by 5 bases, with 5 bases between. CDR3 residues: CASSLYGDTQYF. The CDR3 nucleotides are TGTGCCAGCAGTTTATATGGAGATACGCAGTATTTT.

This clonotype was picked up a small number of times. The rearrangement links TRBV3-1 to TRBJ2-1; D possibly corresponds to TRBD1 (5 bases). Trimming cost V 0 bases and J 2 bases, with 8 bases left between them. The CDR3 runs 15 residues. Germline CDR1 and CDR2: LGHDT and YNNKEL (reference sequence). DNA for the CDR3: TGTGCCAGCAGCCAAGACAGGGTAGCCTACAATGAGCAGTTCTTC. The encoded protein is CASSQDRVAYNEQFF.

This clonotype was counted a few times. This chain links TRBV7-2 with TRBJ1-5, with D perhaps TRBD1 (5 bases). The V end was cut by 1 base, the J end by 11 bases, with 21 bases between. Germline CDR1 and CDR2: SGHTA and FQGNSA. The CDR3 is 16 amino acids. CDR3 protein: CASSLVGAGSTTAQHF. DNA for the CDR3: TGTGCCAGCAGCTTAGTAGGGGCAGGAAGTACTACGGCCCAGCATTTT.

This clonotype was detected once. The chain combines TRBV29-1 with TRBJ2-1; possibly TRBD2 for D (6 bases). The CDR3 has 10 residues. CDR1 SQVTM and CDR2 ANQGSEA come from the germline V gene. V lost 5 bases to trimming and J lost 7 bases, with 6 bases between them. The DNA of the CDR3 is TGCAGCGTTCGGGGGAATGAGCAGTTCTTC. Protein: CSVRGNEQFF.

This sequence joins TRBV4-1 and TRBJ1-5; D remains ambiguous. V was shortened by 0 bases and J by 4 bases, with 13 bases between the two germline ends. This CDR3 spans 16 amino acids. Germline assignment: CDR1 MGHRA and CDR2 YSYEKL. CDR3: CASSQDPSGHNQPQHF. Written as DNA, the CDR3 is TGCGCCAGCAGCCAAGATCCGTCGGGCCATAATCAGCCCCAGCATTTT.

This chain links TRBV7-9 with TRBJ2-7, with TRBD2 as a possible D gene (5 bases). The ends were cut back, 5 bases at V and 4 bases at J, with 18 bases in the middle. Per germline, CDR1 SEHNR and CDR2 FQNEAQ (reference sequence). The CDR3 is made up of 15 amino acids. CDR3 protein: CASSPPGLRDYEQYF. As DNA, the CDR3 is TGTGCCAGCAGCCCCCCCGGACTGAGGGATTACGAGCAGTACTTC.

This clonotype was detected only a few times. The genes are TRBV6-2 or TRBV6-3 and TRBJ1-2; TRBD1 agrees at 7 bases. CDR3 size: 13 residues. Germline V gives CDR1 MNHEY, CDR2 SVGEGT. Unmatched junction bases numbered 5, after V lost 6 bases and J lost 4 bases. The CDR3 is CASSPGQIYGYTF. Written as DNA, the CDR3 is TGTGCCAGCAGCCCGGGACAGATCTATGGCTACACCTTC.

This clonotype was seen repeatedly, ten times or more. The rearrangement uses TRBV20-1 and TRBJ2-7, with TRBD1 as a possible D gene (6 bases). V lost 0 bases, J lost 2 bases, and 14 bases lay in between. Looked up from germline, CDR1 is DFQATT and CDR2 is SNEGSKA (reference sequence). The CDR3 extends over 15 amino acids. In DNA form, the CDR3 reads TGCAGTGCTAGAGATCGAACAGGGCCCCCCTACGAGCAGTACTTC. As protein: CSARDRTGPPYEQYF.

V and J are TRBV5-1 and TRBJ1-2, with D unclear. CDR3 length: 15 residues. The germline V and J ends were trimmed by 4 bases and 3 bases, with 16 bases remaining between them. The germline V gene encodes CDR1 SGHRS and CDR2 YFSETQ. As DNA, the CDR3 is TGCGCCAGCAGCCGGGCGCCGGGAGACGACTATGGCTACACCTTC. Translation: CASSRAPGDDYGYTF.

This clonotype was observed a few times. V gene TRBV6-5 combines with J gene TRBJ1-1; no clear D. The ends were cut back, 2 bases at V and 4 bases at J, with 14 bases in the middle. The V gene's germline CDR1 is MNHEY and CDR2 SVGAGI. The CDR3 spans 15 residues. CDR3: CASSYDLEGGTEAFF. The CDR3 DNA reads TGTGCCAGCAGTTACGATTTGGAGGGAGGCACTGAAGCTTTCTTT.

This rearrangement joins TRBV20-1 to TRBJ1-5, with 10 bases matching TRBD1. Germline values: CDR1 DFQATT, CDR2 SNEGSKA (reference sequence). The CDR3 spans 13 residues. The ends lost 5 bases at V and 7 bases at J; junction bases unmatched: 5. The CDR3 region has the DNA TGCAGTGCTCAGCCGGGACAGGGGCAGCCCCAGCATTTT. Its protein is CSAQPGQGQPQHF.

This clonotype was seen a handful of times. The J gene is TRBJ2-7, the V gene TRBV6-2 or TRBV6-3; D is unclear. CDR1 and CDR2 (germline): MNHEY, SVGEGT. The CDR3 contains 13 residues. V gave up 6 bases and J gave up 0 bases, with 9 bases separating them. DNA of the CDR3: TGTGCCAGCAGCGCGAGCAGCTCCTACGAGCAGTACGTC. As protein: CASSASSSYEQYV.

The table lists this clonotype with many counts. The genes are TRBV19 and TRBJ2-7; the D gene could be TRBD1 or TRBD2 (5 bases each). Germline loops: CDR1 LNHDA, CDR2 SQIVND (reference sequence). Trimming took 4 bases from V and 12 from J, leaving 16 bases between them. This CDR3 is built from 12 residues. CDR3 residues: CASSTPRGPRYF. CDR3 in DNA: TGTGCCAGTAGTACACCACGGGGCCCCCGGTACTTC. The entire variable domain, with the rest obtained from reference TRBV19 and TRBJ2-7, is as follows: DGGITQSPKYLFRKEGQNVTLSCEQNLNHDAMYWYRQDPGQGLRLIYYSQIVNDFQKGDIAEGYSVSREKKESFPLTVTSAQKNPTAFYLCASSTPRGPRYFGPGTRLTVT.

The table lists this clonotype with a few counts. The chain uses TRBV7-3 and TRBJ1-5, with a possible D match to TRBD1 (5 bases). The CDR3 runs 14 residues. V lost 6 bases and J 7 bases, leaving 16 bases between the germline ends. The V gene's germline CDR1 is SGHTA and CDR2 FQGTGA. CDR3 bases: TGTGCCAGCAGAAATCCAGGGTCGGGGCAGCCCCAGCATTTT. Its protein product is CASRNPGSGQPQHF.

This chain uses TRBV15 with TRBJ2-5; 9 bases match TRBD1. V lost 3 bases and J lost 5; bases outside the gene matches: 4. CDR3 length: 14 amino acids. Germline V gives CDR1 LNHNV, CDR2 YYDKDF (reference sequence). The CDR3 protein is CATSSTGGWETQYF. CDR3 DNA: TGTGCCACCAGCAGTACAGGGGGCTGGGAGACCCAGTACTTC.

This chain links TRBV12-3 or TRBV12-4 with TRBJ2-2; D uncertain. This CDR3 spans 13 amino acids. The germline V and J ends were trimmed by 3 bases and 6 bases, with 8 bases remaining between them. The CDR3: CASSFARAGELFF. The CDR3 bases are TGTGCCAGCAGTTTTGCGCGCGCCGGGGAGCTGTTTTTT.

In its sample, this clonotype was seen many times. This sequence joins TRBV20-1 and TRBJ2-1; 9 bases are shared with TRBD1. Looked up from germline, CDR1 is DFQATT and CDR2 is SNEGSKA (reference sequence). The CDR3 contains 13 residues. J gave up 8 bases and V 2 bases, and 4 bases lay outside the gene matches. The CDR3 bases are TGCAGTGCTAGATCGACAGGGGGGGATGAGCAGTTCTTC. It specifies CSARSTGGDEQFF.

This clonotype was found many times. The chain links TRBV7-3 to TRBJ2-1; D remains unclear. Germline lookup yields CDR1 SGHTA and CDR2 FQGTGA. The CDR3 has 13 residues. V lost 2 bases to trimming and J lost 3 bases, with 5 bases between them. CDR3 DNA sequence: TGTGCCAGCAGCTTAGGGTACTACAATGAGCAGTTCTTC. Its protein product is CASSLGYYNEQFF.

This clonotype was counted ten times or more. The CDR3 here is CASSLVGGGQETQYF. The CDR3 nucleotides are TGTGCCAGCAGCTTAGTAGGGGGGGGCCAAGAGACCCAGTACTTC. The rearrangement links TRBV7-2 to TRBJ2-5, with D possibly TRBD2 on 7 matching bases. Germline V gives CDR1 SGHTA, CDR2 FQGNSA. This CDR3 region has 15 residues. The V end was cut by 1 base, the J end by 1 base, with 10 bases between. Full variable domain (rest looked up from reference TRBV7-2 and TRBJ2-5): GAGVSQSPSNKVTEKGKDVELRCDPISGHTALYWYRQSLGQGLEFLIYFQGNSAPDKSGLPSDRFSAERTGGSVSTLTIQRTQQEDSAVYLCASSLVGGGQETQYFGPGTRLLVL.

The V and J genes are TRBV20-1 and TRBJ1-5; D remains unclear. This CDR3 contains 15 residues. Trimming shortened V by 0 bases and J by 11 bases, and 20 bases separated the two germline ends. Germline loops: CDR1 DFQATT, CDR2 SNEGSKA (reference sequence). The CDR3 DNA reads TGCAGTGCTAGAGATACGAGCCAGAATTTTCGAGCCCAGCATTTT. It codes for CSARDTSQNFRAQHF.

This sequence joins TRBV27 and TRBJ2-7, with D maybe TRBD2 (5 bases). Trimming took off 5 bases at V and 12 bases at J, with 17 bases between the two ends. Germline CDR1 MNHEY, CDR2 SMNVEV (reference sequence). The CDR3 length is 12 residues. This CDR3 is CASSPLSGVGYF. The CDR3 DNA is TGTGCCAGCAGTCCTCTCAGCGGAGTGGGGTACTTC.

This clonotype occurred a few times. V gene TRBV6-1 combines with J gene TRBJ1-1; 7 bases fit TRBD1. The CDR3 is 12 residues long. Germline lookup yields CDR1 MNHNS and CDR2 SASEGT. V gave up 10 bases and J gave up 6 bases; unmatched junction bases: 8. This CDR3 reads CATGRQGSEAFF. For the CDR3, the DNA is TGTGCCACCGGAAGACAGGGCTCTGAAGCTTTCTTT.

Only a few counts were recorded for this clonotype. The rearrangement joins TRBV4-2 to TRBJ2-5; TRBD1 matches at 8 bases. The CDR3 has 18 residues. V gave up 3 bases and J gave up 2 bases; unmatched junction bases: 14. CDR1 and CDR2 from the germline V gene are LGHNA and YNFKEQ. CDR3 sequence (DNA): TGTGCCAGCAGCCACTCCGGGACAGGATCGGTGCGTCAAGAGACCCAGTACTTC. Its translation is CASSHSGTGSVRQETQYF.

The chain couples TRBV7-7 to TRBJ2-5; tentatively, D is TRBD1 (6 bases). The CDR3 runs to 13 residues. The germline CDR1 and CDR2 sequences are SSHAT and FNYEAQ (reference sequence). The ends were cut back, 5 bases at V and 7 bases at J, with 14 bases in the middle. DNA for the CDR3: TGTGCCAGCAGCCCCCGGACAGCTTGGACCCAGTACTTC. The encoded protein is CASSPRTAWTQYF.

The V call is TRBV7-9, the J call TRBJ2-3, with 8 bases that match TRBD2. The length of the CDR3 is 16 residues. Losses at the gene ends were 5 bases for V and 3 bases for J; bases not matched to a gene: 10. The germline V gene encodes CDR1 SEHNR and CDR2 FQNEAQ (reference sequence). The CDR3 loop reads CASSPPGSGGTDTQYF. As DNA, the CDR3 is TGTGCCAGCAGCCCCCCGGGGAGCGGGGGAACAGATACGCAGTATTTT.

This clonotype was counted between two and nine times. The chain is built from TRBV6-2 or TRBV6-3 and TRBJ1-1; D might be TRBD1 (6 bases). The germline V gene has CDR1 MNHEY and CDR2 SVGEGT. The CDR3 extends over 14 amino acids. The V end lost 0 bases, the J end lost 10 bases, and 15 bases lay between the germline ends. The CDR3 spells CASSYSISTGSAFF. As DNA, the CDR3 is TGTGCCAGCAGTTACTCGATTTCAACAGGGTCAGCTTTCTTT.

V gene TRBV12-3 or TRBV12-4 combines with J gene TRBJ2-7, with D hard to call. V lost 5 bases and J 1 base, leaving 9 bases between the germline ends. CDR3 size: 13 residues. As DNA, the CDR3 is TGTGCCAGCAGTGAAAAAAATTCCTACGAGCAGTACTTC. Protein product: CASSEKNSYEQYF.